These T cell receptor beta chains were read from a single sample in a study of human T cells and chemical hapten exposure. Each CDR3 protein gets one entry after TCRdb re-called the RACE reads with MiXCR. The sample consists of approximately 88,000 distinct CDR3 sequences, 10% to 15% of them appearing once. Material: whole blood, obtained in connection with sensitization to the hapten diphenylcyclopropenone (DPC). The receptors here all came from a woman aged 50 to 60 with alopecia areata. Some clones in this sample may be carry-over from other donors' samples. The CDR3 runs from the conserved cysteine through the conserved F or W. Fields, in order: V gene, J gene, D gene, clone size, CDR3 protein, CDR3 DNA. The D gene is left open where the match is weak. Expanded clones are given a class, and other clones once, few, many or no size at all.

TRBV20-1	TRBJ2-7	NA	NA	CSAMDEGAVYEQYF	TGCAGTGCCATGGACGAGGGCGCGGTGTACGAGCAGTACTTC
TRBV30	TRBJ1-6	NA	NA	CAWSVDLGHNSPLHF	TGTGCCTGGAGTGTTGACCTGGGACACAATTCACCCCTCCACTTT
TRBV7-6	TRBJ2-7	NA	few	CASSPGLNYEQYF	TGTGCCAGCAGCCCGGGACTTAACTACGAGCAGTACTTC
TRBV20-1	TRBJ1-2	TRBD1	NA	CSARVPGGNYGYTF	TGCAGTGCTAGAGTGCCAGGGGGAAACTATGGCTACACCTTC
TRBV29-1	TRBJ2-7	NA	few	CSAIDSTYEQYF	TGCAGCGCTATAGACAGTACCTACGAGCAGTACTTC
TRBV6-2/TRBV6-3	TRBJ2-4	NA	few	CASSYLRQSKNIQYF	TGTGCCAGCAGTTACCTCAGACAGTCCAAAAACATTCAGTACTTC
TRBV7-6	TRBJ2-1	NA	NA	CASSTADIYNEQFF	TGTGCCAGCAGCACAGCGGATATCTACAATGAGCAGTTCTTC
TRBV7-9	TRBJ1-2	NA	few	CASSLNGRPNYGYTF	TGTGCCAGCAGCTTAAACGGCAGGCCTAACTATGGCTACACCTTC
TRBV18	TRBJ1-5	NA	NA	CASSPGSRNQPQHF	TGTGCCAGCTCACCAGGCAGCCGCAATCAGCCCCAGCATTTT
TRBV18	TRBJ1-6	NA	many	CASSAMPGRSTMNSPLHF	TGTGCCAGCTCAGCTATGCCGGGACGTTCGACGATGAATTCACCCCTCCACTTT
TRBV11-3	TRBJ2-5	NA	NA	CASSSRGGAEGETQYF	TGTGCCAGCAGCTCCCGAGGGGGAGCCGAGGGGGAGACCCAGTACTTC
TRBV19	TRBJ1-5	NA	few	CASSIKMNQPQHF	TGTGCCAGTAGTATCAAGATGAATCAGCCCCAGCATTTT
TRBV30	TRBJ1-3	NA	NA	CAWEDIALSGNTIYF	TGTGCCTGGGAGGACATCGCTCTCTCTGGAAACACCATATATTTT
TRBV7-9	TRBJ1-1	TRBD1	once	CASSPSPGGTEAFF	TGTGCCAGCAGCCCGTCCCCAGGGGGAACTGAAGCTTTCTTT
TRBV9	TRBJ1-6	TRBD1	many	CASSPGTGRNSPLHF	TGTGCCAGCAGCCCAGGGACAGGGAGGAATTCACCCCTCCACTTT
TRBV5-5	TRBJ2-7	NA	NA	CPGGSWDNEQYF	TGTCCGGGGGGATCCTGGGACAACGAGCAGTACTTC
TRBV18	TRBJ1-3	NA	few	CASSPTARSGNTIYF	TGTGCCAGCTCACCGACAGCCCGCTCTGGAAACACCATATATTTT
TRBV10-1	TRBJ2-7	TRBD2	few	CASSDQGLAGPSYEQYF	TGCGCCAGCAGTGACCAGGGACTAGCGGGCCCTTCCTACGAGCAGTACTTC
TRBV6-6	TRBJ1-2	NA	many	CASAWGAGDDYGYTF	TGTGCCAGTGCCTGGGGGGCGGGGGACGACTATGGCTACACCTTC